This T cell receptor beta chain originates from a study of blood T cell repertoires in COVID-19. CDR1 and CDR2 (germline): SGHRS, YFSETQ. CDR3 length: 16 amino acids. The V and J ends lost 0 bases and 4 bases, in that order; junction bases with no gene match: 5. The protocol was immunoSEQ multiplex PCR, while the TCRdb copy is restricted to in-frame clones and leaves out a portion. The repertoire consists of about 250,000 clones, with 89% occurring once and the leading ten covering approximately 5%. The sequence was obtained from a woman aged 40-49 years who had recovered from COVID-19. Sequenced sample: peripheral blood. The genes are TRBV5-1 and TRBJ2-5, with 11 bases that match TRBD2. CDR3 coding DNA: TGCGCCAGCAGCTTGGCCGCTACTAGCGGGGGAGAGACCCAGTACTTC. This sequence encodes CASSLAATSGGETQYF.